A single T cell receptor beta chain is shown here with its context. Its target is not known. This entry belongs to a study of cytomegalovirus exposure and HLA in healthy donors. Study-wide results and limits: DRB1 had the most TCR associations and HLA-C the fewest, a later analysis found, with rates varying by HLA locus.

Each donor's status was that of a healthy bone marrow donor. In germline, CDR1 is LNHDA, CDR2 SQIVND (reference sequence). Trimming at V came to 5 bases and at J to 4 bases, leaving 4 bases not matched to a gene. The CDR3 sequence is 13 residues long. PCR primers comprised 60 Vbeta and 13 Jbeta primers. Using immunoSEQ multiplex PCR, the repertoire was profiled, and TCRdb retains in-frame clones only, with some absent. The table includes some 62,000 clones, more than 70% detected once. V gene TRBV19 combines with J gene TRBJ1-2, with 7 bases lining up with TRBD1. The sequence was collected from a young man in good health and CMV-seronegative. The sample comprised PBMCs. The CDR3 coding sequence is TGTGCCAGTAGTGCACAGGGGTCCTATGGCTACACCTTC. This codes for CASSAQGSYGYTF. The variable domain in full, completed from reference TRBV19 and TRBJ1-2, reads DGGITQSPKYLFRKEGQNVTLSCEQNLNHDAMYWYRQDPGQGLRLIYYSQIVNDFQKGDIAEGYSVSREKKESFPLTVTSAQKNPTAFYLCASSAQGSYGYTFGSGTRLTVV.